What follows describes a single T cell receptor beta chain. Its matching antigen is unknown. The assay used was immunoSEQ (version v3.0), run at survey level. The table came from immunoSEQ multiplex PCR; TCRdb's copy has only in-frame clones and leaves some out. Of 15,000 to 20,000 clones in the sample, about 88% are singletons; the top ten hold 9% to 15%. The entry originates in a study of long-term antiretroviral therapy in people with HIV. General study findings and limits: Blood collection from the mid-2000s to the late 2010s possibly occurred under older ART regimens.

This specimen was unsorted PBMCs, taken 6.9 years after starting antiretroviral therapy. This receptor was taken from a man between 45 and 60 years old with HIV.

CDR3: CASSNLTISNQPQHF. The CDR3 bases are TGTGCCAGCAGCAACCTAACCATTAGCAATCAGCCCCAGCATTTT. The chain carries TRBV21-1 and TRBJ1-5. TRBV21-1 is tagged as a pseudogene. The CDR3 length is 15 residues.